Listed below are T cell receptor beta chains from one sample, sequenced in a study of blood T cell repertoires in COVID-19. The assay was immunoSEQ multiplex PCR, and TCRdb's table has in-frame clones only and misses some. The sample lists around 31,000 clones; roughly nine tenths were seen once. Input material: peripheral blood. These receptors were taken from a human donor with active COVID-19. The donor label of this sample is uncertain. The CDR3 runs from the conserved cysteine through the conserved F or W. D genes are given only for firm matches. Size is omitted from some rows. Given values are once, few, many or a class for expanded clones.

>TRBD1|TRBV6-5|15|TRBJ1-4|.
TGTGCCAGCAGGGACACAGGGGGCGTGAATGAAAAACTGTTTTTT
CASRDTGGVNEKLFF
>TRBD2|TRBV10-1|16|TRBJ2-7|.
TGCGCCAGCAGCCCACCGGGGGTAGCGGGGTATAACGAGCAGTACTTC
CASSPPGVAGYNEQYF
>TRBD2|TRBV28|14|TRBJ2-7|.
TGTGCCAGCAGTTTGGGCGGGAGAAAGGGGGAGCAGTACTTC
CASSLGGRKGEQYF
>TRBD1|TRBV18|17|TRBJ1-2|.
TGTGCCAGCTCACCATGGGGACAGAGAGTTCATAACTATGGCTACACCTTC
CASSPWGQRVHNYGYTF
>TRBD1|TRBV6-5|13|TRBJ1-1|.
TGTGCCAGCACCCAGGACAGGGTTGGTGAAGCTTTCTTT
CASTQDRVGEAFF
>.|TRBV6-5|15|TRBJ1-5|.
TGTGCCAGCAGTCCTCGGCGGGAGAGCAATCAGCCCCAGCATTTT
CASSPRRESNQPQHF
>TRBD2|TRBV3-1/TRBV3-2|16|TRBJ2-1|.
TGTGCCAGCAGCCAAGACTTTCTAGCGGGAATCAATGAGCAGTTCTTC
CASSQDFLAGINEQFF
>TRBD2|TRBV3-1/TRBV3-2|17|TRBJ2-5|.
TGTGCCAGCAGCCGCGGACTAGCGGGTCTATCCTCGGAGACCCAGTACTTC
CASSRGLAGLSSETQYF
>TRBD1|TRBV19|15|TRBJ2-3|.
TGTGCCAGTAGTATAGGAGGGGGCGCGGCAGATACGCAGTATTTT
CASSIGGGAADTQYF
>.|TRBV11-3|16|TRBJ2-4|.
TGTGCCAGCAGCTTAGACTTCCCTAGCAGTGGGGACATTCAGTACTTC
CASSLDFPSSGDIQYF
>TRBD1|TRBV3-1/TRBV3-2|15|TRBJ1-6|once
TGTGCCAGCAGCCCTACCGGGACAGAACATTCACCCCTCCACTTT
CASSPTGTEHSPLHF
>TRBD2|TRBV5-1|15|TRBJ2-5|.
TGCGCCAGCAAAAGTAGCGGGGGGGCCGATGAGACCCAGTACTTC
CASKSSGGADETQYF
>.|TRBV11-2|14|TRBJ1-2|.
TGTGCCAGCAGCCCCATGTTGGGGAGAGATGGCTACACCTTC
CASSPMLGRDGYTF
>TRBD1|TRBV3-1/TRBV3-2|16|TRBJ2-2|.
TGTGCCAGCAGCGCCCAGGGGGTGGTAGACACCGGGGAGCTGTTTTTT
CASSAQGVVDTGELFF
>.|TRBV7-7|16|TRBJ2-1|.
TGTGCTAGCCCGCGTTTAAGTCGTATCTCCTACAATGAGCAGTTCTTC
CASPRLSRISYNEQFF
>.|TRBV5-1|15|TRBJ1-6|few
TGCGCCAGCAGCTTGGACAGGATCCCAAATTCACCCCTCCACTTT
CASSLDRIPNSPLHF
>.|TRBV2|15|TRBJ1-4|few
TGTGCCAGCAGTCCCGACAGTGCAACTAATGAAAAACTGTTTTTT
CASSPDSATNEKLFF
>TRBD2|TRBV19|16|TRBJ2-4|.
TGTGCCAGTAGTATCGCAGCGGGAGGAACCAAAAACATTCAGTACTTC
CASSIAAGGTKNIQYF
>.|TRBV2|12|TRBJ1-2|.
TGTGCCAGCAACAGGCAGCTCTATGGCTACACCTTC
CASNRQLYGYTF
>TRBD2|TRBV27|16|TRBJ2-3|.
TGTGCCAGCAGTGATGGACTAGCGGGCTTCACAGATACGCAGTATTTT
CASSDGLAGFTDTQYF
>TRBD1|TRBV7-8|14|TRBJ1-1|.
TGTGCCAGCAGCTTCTCGACAGGGGCTGGGGAAGCTTTCTTT
CASSFSTGAGEAFF
>.|TRBV3-1/TRBV3-2|15|TRBJ2-3|.
TGTGCCAGCAGCCAAGATGGCCGGGGAGCAGATACGCAGTATTTT
CASSQDGRGADTQYF
>.|TRBV29-1|13|TRBJ1-5|medium-sized
TGCAGCGTTAAGAGGGATACCAATCAGCCCCAGCATTTT
CSVKRDTNQPQHF
>TRBD2|TRBV4-1|19|TRBJ2-5|few
TGCGCCAGCTCAACCCGGACTAGCGGGAGTGGTGGGATGGGAGAGACCCAGTACTTC
CASSTRTSGSGGMGETQYF
>.|TRBV28|12|TRBJ1-2|.
TGTGCCAGCACCTCAGCGGTTGAAGGCTACACCTTC
CASTSAVEGYTF
>.|TRBV13|14|TRBJ1-1|.
TGTGCCAGCAGCTTTAAGACAGTGAACACTGAAGCTTTCTTT
CASSFKTVNTEAFF
>TRBD1|TRBV20-1|14|TRBJ2-1|.
TGCAGTGCTAGTAGGACAGGGGGTTTTAATGAGCAGTTCTTC
CSASRTGGFNEQFF
>.|TRBV9|15|TRBJ2-5|.
TGTGCCAGCAGCGTATCCGGGGGAGGCCAAGAGACCCAGTACTTC
CASSVSGGGQETQYF
>TRBD2|TRBV7-2|16|TRBJ2-1|.
TGTGCCAGCAGCTTAGCAGCGGGAGGATCCTACAATGAGCAGTTCTTC
CASSLAAGGSYNEQFF
>.|TRBV28|17|TRBJ1-5|.
TGTGCCAGCAGTTTACGTCTGGGTCTTGGAGGAAGTCAGCCCCAGCATTTT
CASSLRLGLGGSQPQHF
>TRBD2|TRBV7-2|15|TRBJ2-3|.
TGTGCCAGCAGCCTTACTAGCGGGAGCACAGATACGCAGTATTTT
CASSLTSGSTDTQYF
>TRBD2|TRBV10-3|16|TRBJ2-2|.
TGTGCCATCAGTATCTCCGGGACTAGCGTCACCGGGGAGCTGTTTTTT
CAISISGTSVTGELFF
>.|TRBV6-6|15|TRBJ1-4|.
TGTGCCAGCACCCCGGGGGGGAGGGCTAATGAAAAACTGTTTTTT
CASTPGGRANEKLFF
>TRBD2|TRBV19|17|TRBJ2-1|.
TGTGCCAGTGGACAAGGGGGGGTAGCGGGAGCGTTCGGTGAGCAGTTCTTC
CASGQGGVAGAFGEQFF
>.|TRBV4-2|15|TRBJ1-5|.
TGTGCCAGCAGCCAAGAACGGGGGGGCAATCAGCCCCAGCATTTT
CASSQERGGNQPQHF
>TRBD2|TRBV10-1|19|TRBJ2-2|.
TGCGCCAGCAGTGAGTTGGGTGGAGCGGGAGGGGTGAATTCCGGGGAGCTGTTTTTT
CASSELGGAGGVNSGELFF
>.|TRBV28|17|TRBJ1-3|.
TGTGCCAGCAGTTTAAAGGTTTGGGGGCACTCTGGAAACACCATATATTTT
CASSLKVWGHSGNTIYF
>TRBD2|TRBV28|15|TRBJ2-1|.
TGTGCCAGCAGTTTAAGGGGACTAGAAGGCAATGAGCAGTTCTTC
CASSLRGLEGNEQFF
>TRBD2|TRBV3-1/TRBV3-2|15|TRBJ2-3|.
TGTGCCAGCAGCCAAGGCGGGGGGGCCCGAGATACGCAGTATTTT
CASSQGGGARDTQYF
>.|TRBV11-2|14|TRBJ2-1|.
TGTGCCAGCAGTTTAGGAGGGAGTATGAATGAGCAGTTCTTC
CASSLGGSMNEQFF
>TRBD1|TRBV5-6|15|TRBJ1-2|.
TGTGCCAGCAGCTCTCGGACAGGAAATCCCTATGGCTACACCTTC
CASSSRTGNPYGYTF
>TRBD2|TRBV7-9|17|TRBJ2-6|.
TGTGCCAGCAGCTTAGCGCCCGGGGGGTCAGGGGCCAACGTCCTGACTTTC
CASSLAPGGSGANVLTF
>.|TRBV18|13|TRBJ2-3|.
TGTGCCAGCTCACCATCAAGCGGCGATACGCAGTATTTT
CASSPSSGDTQYF
>TRBD1|TRBV5-1|16|TRBJ2-3|.
TGCGCCAGCAGCTTGGGAGGGGGCTTGTCCACAGATACGCAGTATTTT
CASSLGGGLSTDTQYF